This T cell receptor (beta chain) came from a study of CD8 T cells in Susac syndrome. Sequencing targeted TCR beta in blood CD8+ and CD4+ T cells. TEMRA cells were FACS-enriched, with CD8+ and CD4+ T cells isolated negatively. Reverse transcription of roughly 0.5 to 1 ug RNA was carried out with random hexamers. Amplification of the TCR beta CDR3 was carried out by immunoSEQ multiplex PCR, which spanned a total of 54 Vbeta and 13 Jbeta segments. One entry per CDR3 protein, called by TCRdb with MiXCR from the immunoSEQ multiplex PCR reads. Of about 300,000 distinct CDR3 sequences in the sample, approximately 89% were seen once. As for this clonotype: Its antigen is as yet unknown.

Regarding the study as a whole: Acknowledgment was made by the study that its TCR sequencing and HLA analysis involved a relatively small number of individuals.

The CDR3 contains 14 residues. Trimming removed 2 bases from V and 4 bases from J; junction bases left unmatched: 4. This rearrangement joins TRBV12-3 or TRBV12-4 to TRBJ1-2; 7 bases align to TRBD1. Sequencing was carried out using CD8+ T cells from PBMCs. This TCR was recovered from a human donor with multiple sclerosis. The CDR3, as DNA: TGTGCCAGCAGTTTAAGGGCAGGGGGCTATGGCTACACCTTC. Residues: CASSLRAGGYGYTF.